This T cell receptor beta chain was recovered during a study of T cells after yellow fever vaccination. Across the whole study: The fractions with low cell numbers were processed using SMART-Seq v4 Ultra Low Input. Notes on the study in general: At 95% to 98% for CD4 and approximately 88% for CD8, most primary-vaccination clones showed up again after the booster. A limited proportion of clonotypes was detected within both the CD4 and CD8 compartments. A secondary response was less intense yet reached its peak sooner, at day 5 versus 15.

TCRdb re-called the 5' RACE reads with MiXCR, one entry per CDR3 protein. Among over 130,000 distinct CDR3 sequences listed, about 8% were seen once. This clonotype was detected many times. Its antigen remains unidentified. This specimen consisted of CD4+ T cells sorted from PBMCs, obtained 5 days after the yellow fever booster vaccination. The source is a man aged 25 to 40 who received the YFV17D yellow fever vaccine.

Written as DNA, the CDR3 is TGTGCCAGCGGGGGTGGGGCCTACAATGAGCAGTTCTTC. It yields the protein CASGGGAYNEQFF. This chain connects TRBV7-9 to TRBJ2-1, with D perhaps assigned TRBD1 or TRBD2 (5 bases each). This CDR3 spans 13 amino acids. Germline V gene data show CDR1 as SEHNR and CDR2 as FQNEAQ (reference sequence). The V end was cut by 8 bases, the J end by 2 bases, with 10 bases between. The full variable domain, with the rest looked up from reference TRBV7-9 and TRBJ2-1, is DTGVSQNPRHKITKRGQNVTFRCDPISEHNRLYWYRQTLGQGPEFLTYFQNEAQLEKSRLLSDRFSAERPKGSFSTLEIQRTEQGDSAMYLCASGGGAYNEQFFGPGTRLTVL.